This entry lists 23 T cell receptor beta chains sequenced from one sample in a study of shared clonotypes between healthy human individuals. Sequencing used immunoSEQ multiplex PCR; TCRdb keeps in-frame clones, though not all of them. The profile shows roughly 700,000 clones, roughly 87% of them singletons. The source material was memory CD8+ T cells from PBMCs. Subset in this sample: CD45RO+ cells pooled with CCR7-negative TemRA cells. Receptors were obtained from a man between 18 and 29 years old in good health. Some clones in this sample may be carry-over from other donors' samples.

This sequence joins TRBV2 and TRBJ2-7; the match to TRBD1 covers 9 bases. The V segment lost 3 bases and the J segment 6 bases; nucleotides outside the gene matches: 9. The CDR3 sequence is 15 residues long. Germline lookup yields CDR1 SNHLY and CDR2 FYNNEI. The CDR3 protein is CASSEGQGNPFEQYF. DNA of the CDR3: TGTGCCAGCAGTGAGGGACAGGGAAATCCCTTCGAGCAGTACTTC.

The chain is built from TRBV29-1 and TRBJ1-2; D may be TRBD1 (5 bases). CDR3 length: 13 residues. Trimming pared 3 bases from V and 2 bases from J, leaving 10 bases between. Germline-derived CDR1 and CDR2 are SQVTM and ANQGSEA. CDR3 loop: CSVEPTDNYGYTF. DNA for the CDR3: TGCAGCGTTGAGCCGACAGACAACTATGGCTACACCTTC.

The chain uses TRBV28 and TRBJ1-2; maybe TRBD1 (6 bases). V lost 6 bases, J lost 4 bases, and 15 bases lay in between. In germline, CDR1 is MDHEN, CDR2 SYDVKM. The length of the CDR3 is 14 residues. The CDR3 region is CASSRTETLYGYTF. For the CDR3, the DNA is TGTGCCAGCAGCCGGACAGAGACTCTCTATGGCTACACCTTC.

This clone was seen a single time. V gene TRBV19 combines with J gene TRBJ1-5; no definite D call. The CDR3 consists of 12 residues. Germline V gene data show CDR1 as LNHDA and CDR2 as SQIVND (reference sequence). The V end lost 8 bases, the J end lost 3 bases, and 8 bases lay between the germline ends. The CDR3 nucleotides read TGTGCCAGTCGGACGTTCAATCAGCCCCAGCATTTT. Residues: CASRTFNQPQHF.

V is TRBV5-8 and J is TRBJ2-7; 10 bases are shared with TRBD2. The junction had 10 bases not matched to a gene; V was cut back by 4 bases and J by 3 bases. The CDR3 totals 16 residues. Germline V gene data show CDR1 as SGHTS and CDR2 as YDEGEE. The CDR3 loop is CASSVTPGLARYEQYF. The CDR3 nucleotides read TGTGCCAGCAGCGTAACCCCGGGACTAGCGCGCTACGAGCAGTACTTC. Drawing the rest from reference TRBV5-8 and TRBJ2-7, the complete variable domain is EAGVTQSPTHLIKTRGQQATLRCSPISGHTSVYWYQQALGLGLQFLLWYDEGEERNRGNFPPRFSGRQFPNYSSELNVNALELEDSALYLCASSVTPGLARYEQYFGPGTRLTVT.

The chain has TRBV30 and TRBJ2-3; no firm D call. The V and J ends lost 3 bases and 4 bases respectively, with 14 bases between them. The CDR3 consists of 14 residues. Germline loops: CDR1 GTSNPN, CDR2 SVGIG (reference sequence). The CDR3 sequence is CAWRDPENPDTQYF. The CDR3 bases are TGTGCCTGGAGAGATCCGGAAAACCCAGATACGCAGTATTTT. The full variable domain, its missing parts supplied by reference TRBV30 and TRBJ2-3, is SQTIHQWPATLVQPVGSPLSLECTVEGTSNPNLYWYRQAAGRGLQLLFYSVGIGQISSEVPQNLSASRPQDRQFILSSKKLLLSDSGFYLCAWRDPENPDTQYFGPGTRLTVL.

This chain joins TRBV28 and TRBJ1-4; TRBD1 aligns across 7 bases. Germline CDR1 reads MDHEN; CDR2 reads SYDVKM. This CDR3 is 17 amino acids long. V lost 5 bases, J lost 5 bases, and 14 bases stayed unmatched. CDR3 sequence: CASSLTWDSEGNEKLFF. The CDR3 DNA reads as TGTGCCAGCAGTCTAACTTGGGACAGCGAGGGGAATGAAAAACTGTTTTTT.

The chain has TRBV5-6 and TRBJ1-1; no definite D call. The V gene lost 1 base and the J gene lost 0 bases, with 10 bases spanning the gap. CDR1 and CDR2 (germline): SGHDT, YYEEEE. The CDR3 spans 15 residues. The CDR3 region has the DNA TGTGCCAGCAGCTTGAATTCAGATATGAACACTGAAGCTTTCTTT. It translates to CASSLNSDMNTEAFF.

The CDR3, as DNA: TGCAGCGTTCGGACTAGCAACAATGAGCAGTTCTTC. Translated: CSVRTSNNEQFF. This chain connects TRBV29-1 to TRBJ2-1; 8 bases line up with TRBD2. Germline loops: CDR1 SQVTM, CDR2 ANQGSEA. The trim removed 5 bases at V and 5 bases at J, leaving 2 bases unmatched. This CDR3 comprises 12 residues.

This chain uses TRBV10-1 with TRBJ2-2, with TRBD2 identical over 10 bases. This CDR3 contains 17 residues. CDR1 WNHNN and CDR2 SYGVQD come from the germline V gene (reference sequence). V trimming: 7 bases; J trimming: 6 bases; junction bases outside the gene matches: 14. The chain's CDR3 is CASTSSGRALFSGELFF. Written as DNA, the CDR3 is TGCGCCAGCACGTCGAGCGGGAGGGCCTTGTTCTCCGGGGAGCTGTTTTTT.

This sequence joins TRBV5-1 and TRBJ2-7; D possibly corresponds to TRBD2 (6 bases). This CDR3 spans 14 amino acids. Germline CDR1 SGHRS, CDR2 YFSETQ. Trimming cost V 2 bases and J 0 bases, with 9 bases left between them. CDR3 coding DNA: TGCGCCAGCAGCTTCGGGACTGCCTCCTACGAGCAGTACTTC. Its translation is CASSFGTASYEQYF.

This clone was observed a few times. The chain employs TRBV27 and TRBJ1-5, with D perhaps matching TRBD1 (6 bases). Germline lookup yields CDR1 MNHEY and CDR2 SMNVEV (reference sequence). Trimming left V 6 bases short and J 5 bases short, with 11 bases between. The CDR3 covers 13 residues. The CDR3 loop is CASRRTVYQPQHF. The CDR3, as DNA: TGTGCCAGCAGAAGGACAGTTTATCAGCCCCAGCATTTT.

The J gene is TRBJ2-7, the V gene TRBV28; 9 bases agree with TRBD1. The CDR3 runs to 15 residues. V lost 4 bases to trimming and J lost 0 bases; unmatched junction nucleotides: 4. CDR1 is MDHEN and CDR2 is SYDVKM in the germline V gene. CDR3 residues: CASSSGTGSSYEQYF. The CDR3 DNA follows: TGTGCCAGCAGTTCCGGGACAGGGTCCTCCTACGAGCAGTACTTC.

The rearrangement links TRBV1 to TRBJ1-4; no DNA check was done on the table's D call, TRBD1. TRBV1 is deemed a pseudogene. This CDR3 comprises 15 residues. CDR3 nucleotide sequence: TGCACCAGCAGCCTCCCCAGGGGATTTAATGAAAAACTGTTTTTT. It encodes CTSSLPRGFNEKLFF.

The chain carries TRBV5-1 and TRBJ1-2; 11 positions match TRBD1. This CDR3 is 18 amino acids long. Germline values: CDR1 SGHRS, CDR2 YFSETQ. V shed 4 bases, J shed 3 bases, and the junction held 14 bases outside the gene matches. CDR3 amino acids: CASSQSWTGGASDYGYTF. CDR3 DNA sequence: TGCGCCAGCAGCCAGTCCTGGACAGGGGGCGCCTCAGACTATGGCTACACCTTC.

The chain couples TRBV28 to TRBJ2-5; D unclear. The CDR3 contains 14 residues. V lost 6 bases and J lost 0, with 11 bases in between. Germline V gives CDR1 MDHEN, CDR2 SYDVKM. As DNA, the CDR3 is TGTGCCAGCAGGCCGCATGGGGACCAAGAGACCCAGTACTTC. It yields the protein CASRPHGDQETQYF.

V is TRBV5-1 and J is TRBJ2-2, with unresolved D. The V gene's germline CDR1 is SGHRS and CDR2 YFSETQ. Trimming stripped 2 bases from V and 1 base from J, with 9 bases between. The CDR3 covers 15 residues. The CDR3 is CASSFQRENTGELFF. The CDR3 coding sequence is TGCGCCAGCAGCTTCCAGCGCGAGAACACCGGGGAGCTGTTTTTT.

The chain combines TRBV7-7 with TRBJ2-2, with 9 bases identical to TRBD1. V lost 1 base and J lost 3; bases outside the gene matches: 6. Germline CDR1 is SSHAT and CDR2 is FNYEAQ (reference sequence). The length of the CDR3 is 17 residues. The CDR3 DNA sequence: TGTGCCAGCAGCTTAGGCGGGACAGGGAAATACACCGGGGAGCTGTTTTTT. This translates into CASSLGGTGKYTGELFF.

The chain links TRBV29-1 to TRBJ2-7; no clear D gene. Germline CDR1 SQVTM, CDR2 ANQGSEA. V was trimmed by 1 base and J by 0 bases, leaving 10 bases between them. CDR3 size: 14 residues. The CDR3 region has the DNA TGCAGCGTTGAAGGCCAAAGGAGCTCCTACGAGCAGTACTTC. This encodes CSVEGQRSSYEQYF.

J is TRBJ2-5 and V is TRBV4-1; weak D call: TRBD2 (5 bases). The J call may be in error: the DNA end matches TRBJ2-7 better. The CDR3 has 16 amino acids. CDR1 is MGHRA, CDR2 YSYEKL, per germline. The CDR3 is CASSHELGDRSYEQYF. DNA of the CDR3: TGCGCCAGCAGCCATGAATTGGGAGACCGATCTTACGAGCAGTACTTC.

This chain's CDR3 is CASSSRGLDYGYTF. The CDR3 DNA reads as TGTGCCAGCAGCAGCAGGGGGCTGGACTATGGCTACACCTTC. The chain combines TRBV5-5 with TRBJ1-2; 8 bases line up with TRBD1. Unmatched junction bases numbered 5, after V lost 4 bases and J lost 3 bases. Germline-derived CDR1 and CDR2 are SGHKS and YYEKEE (reference sequence). The CDR3 length is 14 residues.

This clone occurred once. This sequence joins TRBV28 and TRBJ2-2; 7 nucleotides match TRBD1. Unmatched junction bases numbered 5, after V lost 4 bases and J lost 6 bases. The germline V gene encodes CDR1 MDHEN and CDR2 SYDVKM. This CDR3 region has 14 residues. The CDR3 protein is CASSSMTGPGELFF. The DNA for the CDR3 is TGTGCCAGCAGTTCCATGACAGGGCCCGGGGAGCTGTTTTTT.

The chain is built from TRBV27 and TRBJ2-7; D unclear. CDR1 is MNHEY and CDR2 is SMNVEV in the germline V gene (reference sequence). The V and J ends lost 3 bases and 2 bases respectively, with 11 bases between them. CDR3 length: 14 amino acids. The CDR3 loop reads CASSLAVSPYEQYF. DNA for the CDR3: TGTGCCAGCAGTTTGGCAGTGTCCCCCTACGAGCAGTACTTC.